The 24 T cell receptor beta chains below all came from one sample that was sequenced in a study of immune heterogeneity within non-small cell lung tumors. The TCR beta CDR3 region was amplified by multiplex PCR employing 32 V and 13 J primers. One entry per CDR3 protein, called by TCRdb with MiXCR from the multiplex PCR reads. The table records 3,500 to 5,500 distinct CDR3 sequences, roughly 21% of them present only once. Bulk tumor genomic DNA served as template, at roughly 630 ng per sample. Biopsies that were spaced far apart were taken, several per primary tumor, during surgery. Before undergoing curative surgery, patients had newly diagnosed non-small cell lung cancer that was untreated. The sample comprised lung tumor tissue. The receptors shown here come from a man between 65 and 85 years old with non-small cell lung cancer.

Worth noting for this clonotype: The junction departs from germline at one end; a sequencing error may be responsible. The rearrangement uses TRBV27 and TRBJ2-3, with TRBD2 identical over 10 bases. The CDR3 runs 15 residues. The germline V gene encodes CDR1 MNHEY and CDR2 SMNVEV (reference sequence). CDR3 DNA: TGTGTCAGCAGTCCAACTAGCGGGGTATTTGATACGCAGTATTTT. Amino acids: CVSSPTSGVFDTQYF.

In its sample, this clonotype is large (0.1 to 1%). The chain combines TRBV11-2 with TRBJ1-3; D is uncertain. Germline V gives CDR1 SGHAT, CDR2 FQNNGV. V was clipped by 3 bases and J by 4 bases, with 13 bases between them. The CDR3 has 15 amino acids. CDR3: CASSFTGARGNTIYF. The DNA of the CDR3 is TGTGCCAGCAGCTTCACGGGAGCAAGGGGAAACACCATATATTTT.

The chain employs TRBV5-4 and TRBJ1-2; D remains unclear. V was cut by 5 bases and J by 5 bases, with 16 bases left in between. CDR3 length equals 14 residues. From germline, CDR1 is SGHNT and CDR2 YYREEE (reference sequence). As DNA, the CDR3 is TGTGCCAGCAGACCAACGACAATTAGTTATGGCTACACCTTC. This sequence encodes CASRPTTISYGYTF.

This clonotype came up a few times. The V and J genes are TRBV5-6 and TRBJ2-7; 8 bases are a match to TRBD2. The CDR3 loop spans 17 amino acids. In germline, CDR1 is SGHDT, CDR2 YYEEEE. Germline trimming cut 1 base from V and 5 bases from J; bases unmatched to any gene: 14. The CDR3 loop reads CASSLIGGWGLGDEQYF. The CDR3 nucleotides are TGTGCCAGCAGCTTGATTGGGGGCTGGGGACTAGGAGACGAGCAGTACTTC.

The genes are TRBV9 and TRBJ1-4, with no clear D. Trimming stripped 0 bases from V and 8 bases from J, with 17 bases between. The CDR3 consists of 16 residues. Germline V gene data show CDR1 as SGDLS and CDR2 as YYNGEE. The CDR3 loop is CASSVDRTRGGEKLFF. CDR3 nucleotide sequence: TGTGCCAGCAGCGTAGATAGAACCCGGGGAGGCGAAAAACTGTTTTTT.

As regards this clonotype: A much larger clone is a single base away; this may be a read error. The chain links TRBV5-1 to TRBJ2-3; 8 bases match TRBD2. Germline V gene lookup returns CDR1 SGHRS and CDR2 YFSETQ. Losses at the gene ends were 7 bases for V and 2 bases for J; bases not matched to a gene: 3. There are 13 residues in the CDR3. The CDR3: CASGSGITDTQYF. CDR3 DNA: TGCGCCAGCGGTAGCGGGATCACAGATACGCAGTATTTT.

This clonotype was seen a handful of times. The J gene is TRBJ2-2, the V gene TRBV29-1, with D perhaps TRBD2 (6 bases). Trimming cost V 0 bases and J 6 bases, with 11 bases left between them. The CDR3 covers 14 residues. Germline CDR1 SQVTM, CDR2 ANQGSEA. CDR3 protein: CSVEDRASAGELFF. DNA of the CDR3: TGCAGCGTTGAAGATCGGGCTAGCGCCGGGGAGCTGTTTTTT.

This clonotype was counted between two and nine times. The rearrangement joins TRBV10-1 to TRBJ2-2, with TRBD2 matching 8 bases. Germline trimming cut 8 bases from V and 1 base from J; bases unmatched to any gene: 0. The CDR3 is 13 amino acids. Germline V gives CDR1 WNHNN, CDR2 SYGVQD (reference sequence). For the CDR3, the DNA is TGCGCCAGCGCGGGAGGGAACACCGGGGAGCTGTTTTTT. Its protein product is CASAGGNTGELFF.

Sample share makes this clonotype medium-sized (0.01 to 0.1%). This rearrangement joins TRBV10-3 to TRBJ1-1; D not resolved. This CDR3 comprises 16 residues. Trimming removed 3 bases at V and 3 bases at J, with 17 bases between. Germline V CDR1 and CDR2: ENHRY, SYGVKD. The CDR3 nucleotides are TGTGCCATCAGTGACCCGGGCCCACTTGGAGACACTGAAGCTTTCTTT. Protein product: CAISDPGPLGDTEAFF.

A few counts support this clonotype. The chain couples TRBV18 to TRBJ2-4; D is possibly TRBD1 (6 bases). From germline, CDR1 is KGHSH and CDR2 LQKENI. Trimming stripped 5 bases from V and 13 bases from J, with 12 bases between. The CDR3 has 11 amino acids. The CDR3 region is CASSIRQDQYF. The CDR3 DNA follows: TGTGCCAGCTCAATTCGACAGGACCAGTACTTC.

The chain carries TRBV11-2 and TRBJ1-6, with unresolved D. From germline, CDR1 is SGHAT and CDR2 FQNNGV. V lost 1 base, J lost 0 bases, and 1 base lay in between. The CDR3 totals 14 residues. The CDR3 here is CASSLGSYNSPLHF. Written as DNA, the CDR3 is TGTGCCAGCAGCTTAGGCTCCTATAATTCACCCCTCCACTTT.

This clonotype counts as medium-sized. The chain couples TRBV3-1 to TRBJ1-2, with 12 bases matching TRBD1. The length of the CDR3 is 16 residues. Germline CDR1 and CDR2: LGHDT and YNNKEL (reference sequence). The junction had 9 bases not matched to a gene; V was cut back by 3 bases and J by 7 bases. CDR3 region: CASSHIGTGGSSGYTF. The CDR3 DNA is TGTGCCAGCAGCCATATAGGGACAGGGGGCAGTAGTGGCTACACCTTC.

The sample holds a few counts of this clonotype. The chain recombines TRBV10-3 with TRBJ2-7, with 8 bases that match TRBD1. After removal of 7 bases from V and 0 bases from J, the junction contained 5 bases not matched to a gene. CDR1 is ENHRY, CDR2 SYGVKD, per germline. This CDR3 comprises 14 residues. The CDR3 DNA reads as TGTGCCATCAATAAACAGGGGGGCTCCTACGAGCAGTACTTC. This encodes CAINKQGGSYEQYF.

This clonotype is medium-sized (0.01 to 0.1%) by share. The CDR3 region has the DNA TGTGCCAGCAGTTCGGGACTAGGTAACTACAATGAGCAGTTCTTC. This codes for CASSSGLGNYNEQFF. The V call is TRBV28, the J call TRBJ2-1, with 8 bases aligning to TRBD2. The CDR3 sequence is 15 residues long. With 4 bases clipped from V and 3 bases from J, the junction kept 5 bases outside the gene matches. Germline CDR1 reads MDHEN; CDR2 reads SYDVKM.

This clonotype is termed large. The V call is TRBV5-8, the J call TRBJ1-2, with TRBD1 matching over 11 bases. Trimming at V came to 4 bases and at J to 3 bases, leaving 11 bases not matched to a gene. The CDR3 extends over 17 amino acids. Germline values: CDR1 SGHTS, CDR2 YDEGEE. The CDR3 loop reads CASSTRTGGVGYYGYTF. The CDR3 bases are TGTGCCAGCAGCACACGGACAGGGGGCGTTGGATACTATGGCTACACCTTC.

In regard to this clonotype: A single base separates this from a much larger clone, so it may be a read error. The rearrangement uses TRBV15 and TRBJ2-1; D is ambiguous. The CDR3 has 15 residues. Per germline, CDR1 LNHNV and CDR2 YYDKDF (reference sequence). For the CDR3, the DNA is TGTACCACCAGCAGAGATCTAGGAGCCCACAATGAGCAGTTCTTC. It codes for CTTSRDLGAHNEQFF.

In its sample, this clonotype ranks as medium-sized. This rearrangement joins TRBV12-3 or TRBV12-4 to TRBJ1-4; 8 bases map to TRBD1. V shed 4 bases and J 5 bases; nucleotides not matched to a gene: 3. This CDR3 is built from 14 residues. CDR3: CASSWTGLNEKLFF. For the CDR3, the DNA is TGTGCCAGCAGTTGGACAGGGCTGAATGAAAAACTGTTTTTT.

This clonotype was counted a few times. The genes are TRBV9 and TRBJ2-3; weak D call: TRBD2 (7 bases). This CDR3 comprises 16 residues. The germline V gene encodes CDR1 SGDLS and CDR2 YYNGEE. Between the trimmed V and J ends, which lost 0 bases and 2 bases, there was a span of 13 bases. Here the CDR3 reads CASSVVGGGLTDTQYF. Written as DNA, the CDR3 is TGTGCCAGCAGCGTAGTGGGGGGGGGCCTCACAGATACGCAGTATTTT. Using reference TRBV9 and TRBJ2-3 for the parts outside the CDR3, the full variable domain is DSGVTQTPKHLITATGQRVTLRCSPRSGDLSVYWYQQSLDQGLQFLIQYYNGEERAKGNILERFSAQQFPDLHSELNLSSLELGDSALYFCASSVVGGGLTDTQYFGPGTRLTVL.

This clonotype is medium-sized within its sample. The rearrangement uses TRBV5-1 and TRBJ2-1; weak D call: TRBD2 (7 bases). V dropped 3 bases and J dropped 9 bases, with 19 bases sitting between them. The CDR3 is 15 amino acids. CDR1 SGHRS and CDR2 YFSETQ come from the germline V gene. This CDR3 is CASSWDRGGKGEQFF. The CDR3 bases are TGCGCCAGCAGCTGGGATAGGGGGGGCAAAGGTGAGCAGTTCTTC. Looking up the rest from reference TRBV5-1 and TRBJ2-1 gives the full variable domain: KAGVTQTPRYLIKTRGQQVTLSCSPISGHRSVSWYQQTPGQGLQFLFEYFSETQRNKGNFPGRFSGRQFSNSRSEMNVSTLELGDSALYLCASSWDRGGKGEQFFGPGTRLTVL.

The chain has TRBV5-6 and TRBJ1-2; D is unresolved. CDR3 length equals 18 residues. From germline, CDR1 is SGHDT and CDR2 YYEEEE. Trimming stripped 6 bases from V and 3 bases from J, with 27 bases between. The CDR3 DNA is TGTGCCAGCACCTTTACCATTCCAGGAGGTACTGGGTACTATGGCTACACCTTC. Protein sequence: CASTFTIPGGTGYYGYTF.

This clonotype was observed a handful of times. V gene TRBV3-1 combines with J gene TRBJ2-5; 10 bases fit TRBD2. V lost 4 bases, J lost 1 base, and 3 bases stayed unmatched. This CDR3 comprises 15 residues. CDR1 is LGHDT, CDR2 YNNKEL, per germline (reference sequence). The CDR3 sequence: CASSRLAGAQETQYF. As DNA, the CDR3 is TGTGCCAGCAGCCGTCTAGCGGGGGCCCAAGAGACCCAGTACTTC.

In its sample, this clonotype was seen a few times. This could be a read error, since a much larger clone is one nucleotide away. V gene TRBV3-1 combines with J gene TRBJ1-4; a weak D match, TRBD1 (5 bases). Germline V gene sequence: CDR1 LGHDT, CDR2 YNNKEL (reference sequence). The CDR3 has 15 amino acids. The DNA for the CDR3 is TGTGCCAGCATCCAAGATTTTACAGGTTTCGAAAAACTGTTTTTT. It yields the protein CASIQDFTGFEKLFF.

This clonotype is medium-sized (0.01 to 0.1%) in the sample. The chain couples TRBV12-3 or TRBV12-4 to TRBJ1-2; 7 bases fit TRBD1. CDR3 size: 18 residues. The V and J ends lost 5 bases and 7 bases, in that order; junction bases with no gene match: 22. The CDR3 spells CASSPIQATGFNRFGYTF. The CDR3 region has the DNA TGTGCCAGCAGTCCTATCCAAGCGACAGGGTTTAATCGTTTTGGCTACACCTTC.

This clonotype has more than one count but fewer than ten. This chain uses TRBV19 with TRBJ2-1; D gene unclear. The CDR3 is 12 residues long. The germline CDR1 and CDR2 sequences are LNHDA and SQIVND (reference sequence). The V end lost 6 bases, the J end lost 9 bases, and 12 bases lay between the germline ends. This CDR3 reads CASRSSGVEQFF. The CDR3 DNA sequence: TGTGCCAGTAGGAGTTCTGGAGTTGAGCAGTTCTTC.